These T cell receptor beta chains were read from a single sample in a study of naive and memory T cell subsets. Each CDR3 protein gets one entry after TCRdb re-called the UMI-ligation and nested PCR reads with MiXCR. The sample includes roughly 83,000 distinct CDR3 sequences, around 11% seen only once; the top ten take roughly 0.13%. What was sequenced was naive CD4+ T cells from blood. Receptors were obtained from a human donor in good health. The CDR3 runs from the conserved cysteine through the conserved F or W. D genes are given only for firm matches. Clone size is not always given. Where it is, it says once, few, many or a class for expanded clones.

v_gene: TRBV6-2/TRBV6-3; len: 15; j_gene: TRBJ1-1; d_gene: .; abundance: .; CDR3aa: CASSYRATWNTEAFF; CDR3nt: TGTGCCAGCAGTTACAGGGCCACATGGAACACTGAAGCTTTCTTT
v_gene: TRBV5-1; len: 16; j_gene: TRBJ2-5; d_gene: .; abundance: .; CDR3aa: CASRTGPTRTGETQYF; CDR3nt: TGCGCCAGCAGAACGGGACCAACAAGAACTGGGGAGACCCAGTACTTC
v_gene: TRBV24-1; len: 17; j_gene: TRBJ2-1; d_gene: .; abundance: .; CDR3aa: CATSDHEWGGSYNEQFF; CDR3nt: TGTGCCACCAGTGATCATGAGTGGGGCGGTTCCTACAATGAGCAGTTCTTC
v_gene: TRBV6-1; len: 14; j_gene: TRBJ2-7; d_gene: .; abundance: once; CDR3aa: CASNRLGLVSEQYF; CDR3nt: TGTGCCAGCAACAGGCTCGGACTCGTTAGCGAGCAGTACTTC
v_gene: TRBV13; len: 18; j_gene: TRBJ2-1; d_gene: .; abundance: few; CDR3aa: CASRQIEDGQSSYNEQFF; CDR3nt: TGTGCCAGCAGGCAAATCGAGGACGGTCAAAGCTCCTACAATGAGCAGTTCTTC
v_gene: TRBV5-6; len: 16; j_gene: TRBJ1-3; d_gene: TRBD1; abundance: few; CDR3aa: CASSLIDRVTGNTIYF; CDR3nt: TGTGCCAGCAGCCTCATTGACAGGGTAACTGGAAACACCATATATTTT
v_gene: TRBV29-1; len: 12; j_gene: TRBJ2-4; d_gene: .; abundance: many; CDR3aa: CSVELAKNIQYF; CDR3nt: TGCAGCGTTGAATTGGCCAAAAACATTCAGTACTTC
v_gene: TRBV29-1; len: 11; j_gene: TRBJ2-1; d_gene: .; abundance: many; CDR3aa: CSVISYNEQFF; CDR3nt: TGCAGCGTAATCTCCTACAATGAGCAGTTCTTC
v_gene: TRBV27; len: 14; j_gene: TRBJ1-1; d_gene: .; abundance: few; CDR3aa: CASSIRGGNAEAFF; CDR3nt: TGTGCCAGCAGTATCCGAGGGGGGAACGCTGAAGCTTTCTTT
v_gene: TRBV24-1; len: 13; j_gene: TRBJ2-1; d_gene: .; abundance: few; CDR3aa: CATEDVTVDEQFF; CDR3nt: TGTGCCACCGAGGACGTGACCGTGGATGAGCAGTTCTTC
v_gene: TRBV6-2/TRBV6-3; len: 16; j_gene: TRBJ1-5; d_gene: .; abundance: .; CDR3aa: CASSRPIGGTWQPQHF; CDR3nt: TGTGCCAGCAGTCGCCCCATCGGGGGGACCTGGCAGCCCCAGCATTTT
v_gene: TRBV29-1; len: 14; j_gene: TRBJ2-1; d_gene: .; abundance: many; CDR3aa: CSGGGTRSYNEQFF; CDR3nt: TGCAGCGGCGGCGGGACACGCTCCTACAATGAGCAGTTCTTC
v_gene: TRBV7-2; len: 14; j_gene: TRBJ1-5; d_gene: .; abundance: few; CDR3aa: CASSPEAGNQPQHF; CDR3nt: TGTGCCAGCAGCCCCGAGGCGGGCAATCAGCCCCAGCATTTT
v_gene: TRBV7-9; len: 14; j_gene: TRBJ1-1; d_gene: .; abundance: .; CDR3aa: CASSLIDPRTEAFF; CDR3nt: TGTGCCAGCAGCTTAATCGACCCCAGGACTGAAGCTTTCTTT
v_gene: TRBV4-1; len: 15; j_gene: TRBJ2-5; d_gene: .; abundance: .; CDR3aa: CASSQDRTYQETQYF; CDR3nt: TGCGCCAGCAGCCAAGATAGGACGTACCAAGAGACCCAGTACTTC
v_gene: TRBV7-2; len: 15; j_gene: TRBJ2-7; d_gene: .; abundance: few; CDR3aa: CASSLKKGESYEQYF; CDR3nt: TGTGCCAGCAGCTTAAAGAAGGGGGAGTCCTACGAGCAGTACTTC
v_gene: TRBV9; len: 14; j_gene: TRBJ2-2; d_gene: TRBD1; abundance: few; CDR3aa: CASGGQGVTGELFF; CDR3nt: TGTGCCAGCGGGGGACAGGGGGTGACCGGGGAGCTGTTTTTT
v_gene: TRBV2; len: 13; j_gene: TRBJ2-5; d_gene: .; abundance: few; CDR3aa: CASSTTRWETQYF; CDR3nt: TGTGCCAGCAGTACAACTCGCTGGGAGACCCAGTACTTC
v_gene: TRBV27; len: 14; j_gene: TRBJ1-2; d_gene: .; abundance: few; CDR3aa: CASSFTGQPYGYTF; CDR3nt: TGTGCCAGCAGTTTTACCGGACAGCCCTATGGCTACACCTTC
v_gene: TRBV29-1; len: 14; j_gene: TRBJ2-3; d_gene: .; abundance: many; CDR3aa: CSVEWQANTDTQYF; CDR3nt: TGCAGCGTTGAGTGGCAGGCCAACACAGATACGCAGTATTTT
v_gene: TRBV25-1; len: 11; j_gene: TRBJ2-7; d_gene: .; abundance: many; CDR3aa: CASRAFDEQYF; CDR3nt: TGTGCCAGCAGGGCGTTCGACGAGCAGTACTTC
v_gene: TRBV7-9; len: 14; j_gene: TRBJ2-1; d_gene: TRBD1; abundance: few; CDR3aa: CASSPGQIGNEQFF; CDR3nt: TGTGCCAGCAGCCCGGGACAGATAGGCAATGAGCAGTTCTTC
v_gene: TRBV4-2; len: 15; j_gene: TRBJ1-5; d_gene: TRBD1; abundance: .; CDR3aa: CASSQGEQGNQPQHF; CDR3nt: TGTGCCAGCAGCCAAGGGGAACAGGGGAATCAGCCCCAGCATTTT
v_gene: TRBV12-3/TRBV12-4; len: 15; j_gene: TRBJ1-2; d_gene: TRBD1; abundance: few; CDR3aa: CASSRTGGLGYGYTF; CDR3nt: TGTGCCAGCAGTCGTACAGGGGGACTCGGCTATGGCTACACCTTC
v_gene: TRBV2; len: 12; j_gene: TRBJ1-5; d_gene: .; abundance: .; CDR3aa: CASTSSNQPQHF; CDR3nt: TGTGCCAGCACCAGTAGCAATCAGCCCCAGCATTTT
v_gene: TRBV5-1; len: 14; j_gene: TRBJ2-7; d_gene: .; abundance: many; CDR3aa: CASRSTSGKRRQYF; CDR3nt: TGCGCCAGCAGGTCAACCTCCGGGAAAAGGAGGCAGTACTTC
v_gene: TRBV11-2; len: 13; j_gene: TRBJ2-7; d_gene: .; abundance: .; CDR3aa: CASSTRDHYEQYF; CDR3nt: TGTGCCAGCAGCACCCGGGACCACTACGAGCAGTACTTC
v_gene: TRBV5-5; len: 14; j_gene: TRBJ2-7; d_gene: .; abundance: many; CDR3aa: CASSFRDNLDEQYF; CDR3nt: TGTGCCAGCAGCTTCCGGGACAACCTAGACGAGCAGTACTTC
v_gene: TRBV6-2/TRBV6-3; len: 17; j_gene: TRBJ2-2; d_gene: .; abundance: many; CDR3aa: CARPATKTIVEVGELFF; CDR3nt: TGTGCCAGACCGGCGACAAAGACCATAGTGGAGGTCGGGGAGCTGTTTTTT
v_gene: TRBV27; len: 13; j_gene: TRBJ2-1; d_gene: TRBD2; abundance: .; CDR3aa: CASRGLAANEQFF; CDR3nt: TGTGCCAGCAGGGGACTAGCGGCAAATGAGCAGTTCTTC
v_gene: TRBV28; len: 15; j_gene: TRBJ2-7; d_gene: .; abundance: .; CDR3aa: CASRSPGQGTYEQYF; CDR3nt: TGTGCCAGCAGGTCTCCGGGTCAGGGCACCTACGAGCAGTACTTC
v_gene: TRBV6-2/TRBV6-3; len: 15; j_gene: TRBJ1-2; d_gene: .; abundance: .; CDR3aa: CASSPDSRPRYGYTF; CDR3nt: TGTGCCAGCAGCCCCGACAGCCGCCCCCGCTATGGCTACACCTTC
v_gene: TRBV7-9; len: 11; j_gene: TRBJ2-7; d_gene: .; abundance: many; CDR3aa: CASTSGNEQYF; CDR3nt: TGTGCCAGCACCTCGGGGAACGAGCAGTACTTC
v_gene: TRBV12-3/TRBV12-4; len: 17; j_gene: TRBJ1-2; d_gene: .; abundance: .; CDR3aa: CASSLARQSIPRYGYTF; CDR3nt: TGTGCCAGCAGTTTAGCCCGACAGTCCATTCCTCGGTATGGCTACACCTTC
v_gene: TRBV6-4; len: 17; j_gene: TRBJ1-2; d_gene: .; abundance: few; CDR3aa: CASKDGGRGNFNYGYTF; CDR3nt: TGTGCCAGCAAGGATGGAGGCAGGGGAAATTTTAACTATGGCTACACCTTC
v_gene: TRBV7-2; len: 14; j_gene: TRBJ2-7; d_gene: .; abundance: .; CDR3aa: CASSSEPITLEQYF; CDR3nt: TGTGCCAGCAGCTCGGAACCGATAACCCTAGAGCAGTACTTC
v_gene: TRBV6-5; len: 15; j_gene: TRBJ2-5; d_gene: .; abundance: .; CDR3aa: CALGLPGVTSETQYF; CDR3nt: TGTGCCCTCGGCTTGCCGGGAGTTACCTCTGAGACCCAGTACTTC
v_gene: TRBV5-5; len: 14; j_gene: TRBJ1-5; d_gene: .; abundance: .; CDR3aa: CASSLFQNNQPQHF; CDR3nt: TGTGCCAGCAGCTTGTTCCAGAACAATCAGCCCCAGCATTTT
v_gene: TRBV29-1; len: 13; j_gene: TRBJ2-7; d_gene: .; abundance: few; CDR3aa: CSVRGSWSYEQYF; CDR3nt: TGCAGCGTTAGGGGGAGTTGGTCCTACGAGCAGTACTTC
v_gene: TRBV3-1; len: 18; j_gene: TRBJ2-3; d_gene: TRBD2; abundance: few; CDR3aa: CASSQPSLLAGEGDTQYF; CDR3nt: TGTGCCAGCAGCCAGCCCTCCCTACTAGCGGGAGAAGGAGATACGCAGTATTTT
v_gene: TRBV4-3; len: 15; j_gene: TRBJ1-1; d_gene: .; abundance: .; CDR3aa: CASSQDRGINTEAFF; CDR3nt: TGCGCCAGCAGCCAAGACAGGGGAATAAACACTGAAGCTTTCTTT
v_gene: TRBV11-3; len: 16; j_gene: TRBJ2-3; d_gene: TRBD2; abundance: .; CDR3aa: CASSSGLAGASDTQYF; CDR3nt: TGTGCCAGCAGCTCCGGACTAGCGGGAGCCTCAGATACGCAGTATTTT
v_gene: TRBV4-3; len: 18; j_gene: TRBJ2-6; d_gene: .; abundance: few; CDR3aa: CASSHLRVSGSGANVLTF; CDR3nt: TGCGCCAGCAGCCATCTGAGGGTTTCCGGCTCTGGGGCCAACGTCCTGACTTTC
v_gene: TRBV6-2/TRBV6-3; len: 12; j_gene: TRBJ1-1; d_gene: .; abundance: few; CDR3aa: CASSYSWSEAFF; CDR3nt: TGTGCCAGCAGTTACTCATGGTCTGAAGCTTTCTTT
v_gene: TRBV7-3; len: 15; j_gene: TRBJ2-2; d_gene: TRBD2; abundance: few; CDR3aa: CASSWSPGGTGELFF; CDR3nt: TGTGCCAGCAGCTGGAGCCCCGGGGGGACCGGGGAGCTGTTTTTT
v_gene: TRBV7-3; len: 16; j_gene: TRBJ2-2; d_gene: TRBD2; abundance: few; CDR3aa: CASSQAGTRAGGELFF; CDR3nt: TGTGCCAGCAGCCAAGCCGGGACTAGGGCTGGCGGGGAGCTGTTTTTT
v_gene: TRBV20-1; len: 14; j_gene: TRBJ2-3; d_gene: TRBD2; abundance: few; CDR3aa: CSARVAGITDTQYF; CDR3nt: TGCAGTGCTAGAGTAGCGGGAATCACAGATACGCAGTATTTT
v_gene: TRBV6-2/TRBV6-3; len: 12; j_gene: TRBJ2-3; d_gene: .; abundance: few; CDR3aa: CASSWTEDTQYF; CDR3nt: TGTGCCAGCAGTTGGACTGAAGATACGCAGTATTTT
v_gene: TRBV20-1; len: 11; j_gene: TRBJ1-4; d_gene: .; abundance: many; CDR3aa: CSASGREKLFF; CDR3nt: TGCAGTGCTAGCGGTAGGGAAAAACTGTTTTTT
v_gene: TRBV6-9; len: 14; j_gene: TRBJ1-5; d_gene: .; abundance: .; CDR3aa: CASSLWGFFQPQHF; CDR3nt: TGTGCCAGCAGTTTGTGGGGCTTCTTTCAGCCCCAGCATTTT
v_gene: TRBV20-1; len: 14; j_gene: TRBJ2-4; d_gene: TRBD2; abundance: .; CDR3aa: CSALAGGPFNIQYF; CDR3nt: TGCAGTGCCTTAGCGGGAGGGCCGTTTAACATTCAGTACTTC
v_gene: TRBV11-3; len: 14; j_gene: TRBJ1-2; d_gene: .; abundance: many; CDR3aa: CASSLQTGSYGYTF; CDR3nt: TGTGCCAGCAGCTTACAGACAGGCTCCTATGGCTACACCTTC
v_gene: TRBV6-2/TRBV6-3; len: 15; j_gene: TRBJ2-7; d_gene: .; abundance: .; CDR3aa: CASSSAGSGYYEQYF; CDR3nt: TGTGCCAGCAGCTCCGCCGGGAGCGGGTACTACGAGCAGTACTTC
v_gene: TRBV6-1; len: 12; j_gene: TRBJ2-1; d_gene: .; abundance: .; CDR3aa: CASSGRWGEQFF; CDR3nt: TGTGCCAGCAGTGGACGTTGGGGGGAGCAGTTCTTC